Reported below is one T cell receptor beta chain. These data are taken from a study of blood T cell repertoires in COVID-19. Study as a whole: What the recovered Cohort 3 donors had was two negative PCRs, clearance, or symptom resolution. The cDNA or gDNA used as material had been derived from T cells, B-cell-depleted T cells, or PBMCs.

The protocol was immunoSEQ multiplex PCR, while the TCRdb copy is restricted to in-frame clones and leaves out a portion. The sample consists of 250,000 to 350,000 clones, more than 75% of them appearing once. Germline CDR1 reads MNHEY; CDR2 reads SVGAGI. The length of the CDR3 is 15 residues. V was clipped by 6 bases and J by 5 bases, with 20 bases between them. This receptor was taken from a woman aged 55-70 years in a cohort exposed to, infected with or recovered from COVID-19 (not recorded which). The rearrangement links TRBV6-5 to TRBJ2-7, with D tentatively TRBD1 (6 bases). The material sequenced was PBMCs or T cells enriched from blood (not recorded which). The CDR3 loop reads CASRRNRERGHEQYF. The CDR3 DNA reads TGTGCCAGCAGACGTAACAGGGAAAGGGGACACGAGCAGTACTTC.